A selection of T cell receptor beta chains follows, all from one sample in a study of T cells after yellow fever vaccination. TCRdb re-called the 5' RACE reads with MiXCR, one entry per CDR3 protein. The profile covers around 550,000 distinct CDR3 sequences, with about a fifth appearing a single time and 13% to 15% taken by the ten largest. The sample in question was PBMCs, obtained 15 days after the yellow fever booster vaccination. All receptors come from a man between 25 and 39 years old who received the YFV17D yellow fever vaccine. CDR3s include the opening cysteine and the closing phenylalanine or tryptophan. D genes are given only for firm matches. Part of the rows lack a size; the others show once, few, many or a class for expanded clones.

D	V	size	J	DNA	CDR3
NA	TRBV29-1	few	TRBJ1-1	TGCAGCGTTACTGGCGGATCGAACACTGAAGCTTTCTTT	CSVTGGSNTEAFF
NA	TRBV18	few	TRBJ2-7	TGTGCCAGCTCACCACCACAGGGTTACGAGCAGTACTTC	CASSPPQGYEQYF
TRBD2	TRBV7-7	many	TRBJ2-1	TGTGCCAGCAGCTCGGGACTAGCGGGAGTCTACAATGAGCAGTTCTTC	CASSSGLAGVYNEQFF
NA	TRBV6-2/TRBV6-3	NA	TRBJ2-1	TGTGCCACCTACGGACTATTCAATGAGCAGTTCTTC	CATYGLFNEQFF
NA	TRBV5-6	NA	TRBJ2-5	TGTGCCAGCAGCTTTCTGGGGACAGAGACCCAGTACTTC	CASSFLGTETQYF
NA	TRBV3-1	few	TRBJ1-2	TGTGCCAGCAGCCAAACAGGCAACTATGGCTACACCTTC	CASSQTGNYGYTF
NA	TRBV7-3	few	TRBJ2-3	TGTGCCAGCAGCTTCGGGAACCGTGTCGATACGCAGTATTTT	CASSFGNRVDTQYF
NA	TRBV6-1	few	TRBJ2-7	TGTGCCAGCAGTCCGACACCTTCCTACGAGCAGTACTTC	CASSPTPSYEQYF
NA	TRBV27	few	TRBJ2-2	TGTGCCAGCAGTTTATTTAGGGAGAACACCGGGGAGCTGTTTTTT	CASSLFRENTGELFF
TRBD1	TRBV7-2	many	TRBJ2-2	TGTGCCAGCAGCTTAGCGGGGACAGGGAGGACCGGGGAGCTGTTTTTT	CASSLAGTGRTGELFF
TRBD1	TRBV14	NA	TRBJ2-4	TGTGCCAGCAGCTCCACCGAGGGGACAGACCAAAACATTCAGTACTTC	CASSSTEGTDQNIQYF
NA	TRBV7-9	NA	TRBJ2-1	TGTGCCAGCAGCTTAGCGAGGGTTGCCACTGAGCAGTTCTTC	CASSLARVATEQFF
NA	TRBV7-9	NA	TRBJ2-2	TGTGCCAGCAGCTTAGCGAGGTCCGGGCTGTTTTTT	CASSLARSGLFF
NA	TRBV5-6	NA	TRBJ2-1	TGTGCCAGCACCCAGGACGGGGGCACCCATTTCAATGAGCAGTTCTTC	CASTQDGGTHFNEQFF
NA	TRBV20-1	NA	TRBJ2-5	TGCAGTGCTAAGCGGGAGACCCAGTACTTC	CSAKRETQYF
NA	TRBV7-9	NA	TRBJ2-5	TGTGCCAGCAGCTTAATTCAGGAAGGGACCCAGTACTTC	CASSLIQEGTQYF
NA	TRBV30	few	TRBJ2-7	TGTGCCGCCGCTCCGGACTCGTACGAGCAGTACTTC	CAAAPDSYEQYF
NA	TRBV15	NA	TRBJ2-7	TGTGCCACCAGCAGAGGGGCTAGTCCCTACGAGCAGTACTTC	CATSRGASPYEQYF
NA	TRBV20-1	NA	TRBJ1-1	TGCAGTGCTAGAGTCGGGTTTATGGGTTCAGCTTTCTTT	CSARVGFMGSAFF
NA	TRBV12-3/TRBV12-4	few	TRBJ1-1	TGTGCCAGCAGTTGGAGAGACACACACACTGAAGCTTTCTTT	CASSWRDTHTEAFF
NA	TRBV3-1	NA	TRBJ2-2	TGTGCCAGCAGCCCGGGACTCACGAACACCGGGGAGCTGTTTTTT	CASSPGLTNTGELFF
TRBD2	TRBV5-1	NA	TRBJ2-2	TGCGCCAGCAGCTTCCCGGGACTAGCAACCCCCCTGGGGGGGGAGCTGTTTTTT	CASSFPGLATPLGGELFF
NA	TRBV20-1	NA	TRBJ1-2	TGCAGTGCCACCCGCCCTCGGCAGCGGTATGGCTACACCTTC	CSATRPRQRYGYTF
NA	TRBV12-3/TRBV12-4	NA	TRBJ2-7	TGTGCCAGCAGTTCCCAATCAGTCTACGAGCAGTACTTC	CASSSQSVYEQYF
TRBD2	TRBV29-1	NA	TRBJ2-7	TGCAGCGTGGGGGGGACTAGCGGAAGGGGTTTGGAGCAGTACTTC	CSVGGTSGRGLEQYF
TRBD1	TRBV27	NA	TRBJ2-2	TGTGCCAGCAGAACCGGGACAGTGGACACCGGGGAGCTGTTTTTT	CASRTGTVDTGELFF
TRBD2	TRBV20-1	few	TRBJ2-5	TGCAGTGCTGGGGCGGGGGTCGATAAGACCCAGTACTTC	CSAGAGVDKTQYF
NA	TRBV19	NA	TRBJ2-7	TGTGCCAGTAGTAACCTAGCCGACTCCTACGAGCAGTACTTC	CASSNLADSYEQYF
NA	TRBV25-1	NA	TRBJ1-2	TGTGCCAGCAGTGGACCACTCCGGGAGAGGTATGGCTACACCTTC	CASSGPLRERYGYTF
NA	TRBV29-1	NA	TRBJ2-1	TGCAGCGCTCCGGGGCCGGGTAACTACAATGAGCAGTTCTTC	CSAPGPGNYNEQFF
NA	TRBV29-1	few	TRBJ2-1	TGCAGCGTTGAAGATGGAACCAATGAGCAGTTCTTC	CSVEDGTNEQFF
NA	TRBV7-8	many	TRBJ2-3	TGTGCCAGCAGCTCACCTCCGGCAGATACGCAGTATTTT	CASSSPPADTQYF
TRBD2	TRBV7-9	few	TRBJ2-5	TGTGCCAGCAGCGAGGGACTAGCGGGGTCAGAGACCCAGTACTTC	CASSEGLAGSETQYF
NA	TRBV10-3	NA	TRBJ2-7	TGTGCCATCAGTGAGTCTCTCTACGAGCAGTACTTC	CAISESLYEQYF
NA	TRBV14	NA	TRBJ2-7	TGTGCCAGCAGCCGGGGGCCTAAGAGCTCCTACGAGCAGTACTTC	CASSRGPKSSYEQYF
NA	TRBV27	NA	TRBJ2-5	TGTGCCAGCAGTTTAGAGGTGCAGGGGACCCAGTACTTC	CASSLEVQGTQYF
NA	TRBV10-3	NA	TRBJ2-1	TGTGCCATCAGTGGGGCAGGGTCCCAACCGGGTGAGCAGTTCTTC	CAISGAGSQPGEQFF
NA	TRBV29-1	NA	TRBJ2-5	TGCAGCGTTGAATTGGTACTAGTGGGAGAGACCCAGTACTTC	CSVELVLVGETQYF
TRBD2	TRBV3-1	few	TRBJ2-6	TGTGCCAGCAGCCAGTTAGCGGGGGCACATGCGGGGGCCAACGTCCTGACTTTC	CASSQLAGAHAGANVLTF
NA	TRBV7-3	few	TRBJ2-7	TGTGCCAGCAGCCCCGCAGCCGAGCCGTTCTACGAGCAGTACTTC	CASSPAAEPFYEQYF